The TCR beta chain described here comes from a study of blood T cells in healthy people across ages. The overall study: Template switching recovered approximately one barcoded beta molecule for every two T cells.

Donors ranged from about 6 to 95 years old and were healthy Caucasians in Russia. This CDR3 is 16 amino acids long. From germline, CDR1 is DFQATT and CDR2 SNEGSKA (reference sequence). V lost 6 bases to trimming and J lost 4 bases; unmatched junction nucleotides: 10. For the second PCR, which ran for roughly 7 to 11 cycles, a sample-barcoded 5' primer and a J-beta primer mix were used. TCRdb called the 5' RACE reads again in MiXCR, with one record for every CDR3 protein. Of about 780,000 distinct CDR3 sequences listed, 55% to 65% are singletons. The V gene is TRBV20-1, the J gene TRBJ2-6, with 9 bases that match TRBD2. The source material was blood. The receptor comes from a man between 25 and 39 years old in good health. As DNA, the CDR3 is TGCAGTGCCGATGCGGGGGGGATAGCAGGGGCCAACGTCCTGACTTTC. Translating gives CSADAGGIAGANVLTF.